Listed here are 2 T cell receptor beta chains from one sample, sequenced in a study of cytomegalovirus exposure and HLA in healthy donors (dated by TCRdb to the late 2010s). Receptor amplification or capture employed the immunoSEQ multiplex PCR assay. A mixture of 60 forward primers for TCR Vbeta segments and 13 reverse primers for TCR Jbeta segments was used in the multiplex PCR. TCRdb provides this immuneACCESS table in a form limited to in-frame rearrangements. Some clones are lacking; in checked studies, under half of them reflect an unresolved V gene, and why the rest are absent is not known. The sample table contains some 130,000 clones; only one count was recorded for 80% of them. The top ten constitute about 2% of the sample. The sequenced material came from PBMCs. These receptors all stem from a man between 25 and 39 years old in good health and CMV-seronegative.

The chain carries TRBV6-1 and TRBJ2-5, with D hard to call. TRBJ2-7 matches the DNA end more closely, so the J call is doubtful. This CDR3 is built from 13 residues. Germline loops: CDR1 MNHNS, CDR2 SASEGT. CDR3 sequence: CASSPGSHYEQYF. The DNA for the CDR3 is TGTGCCAGCAGTCCCGGCAGCCACTACGAGCAGTACTTC.

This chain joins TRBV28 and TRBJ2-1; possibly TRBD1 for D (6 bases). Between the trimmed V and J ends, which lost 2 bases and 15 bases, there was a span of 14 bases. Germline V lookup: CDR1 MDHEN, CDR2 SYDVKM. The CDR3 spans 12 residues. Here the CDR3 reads CASSLGGRGAFF. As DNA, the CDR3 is TGTGCCAGCAGTTTAGGGGGCCGAGGAGCGTTCTTC.